This TCR beta chain was identified during a study of blood T cell repertoires in COVID-19. Study at large: PBMCs, B-cell-depleted T cells, or T cells provided the cDNA or gDNA that made up the material.

V lost 0 bases, J lost 4 bases, and 6 bases stayed unmatched. This CDR3 comprises 16 residues. Germline loops: CDR1 MNHEY, CDR2 SMNVEV (reference sequence). Original data processing: How many nucleated cells were present was estimated from reference gene primer amplification. TCRdb's copy holds only in-frame clones and misses some; the assay was immunoSEQ multiplex PCR. V, J and clone size derive from that table, while D and trimming were established from the DNA sequence. The sample contains around 130,000 clones, approximately 90% of which appear only once. The rearrangement uses TRBV27 and TRBJ1-2, with TRBD1 matching over 9 bases. This sequence was found in a woman older than 75 with acute or convalescent COVID-19. Sequencing input: peripheral blood. In DNA form, the CDR3 reads TGTGCCAGCAGTTTATCCCCGGGACAGGGAAGCTATGGCTACACCTTC. Translated: CASSLSPGQGSYGYTF.